The next 8 T cell receptor beta chains were all read from a single sample in a study of blood T cell repertoires in COVID-19. TCRdb's copy holds only in-frame clones and misses some; the assay was immunoSEQ multiplex PCR. Seen here are 200,000 to 250,000 clones, around 83% observed once, and the top ten hold approximately 7.3%. Sequencing was performed on PBMCs or T cells enriched from blood (not recorded which). These receptors were collected from a woman between 35 and 50 years old who had recovered from COVID-19.

The rearrangement links TRBV7-6 to TRBJ2-3; D may be TRBD2 (5 bases). CDR3 length: 14 amino acids. The germline CDR1 and CDR2 sequences are SGHVS and FNYEAQ. Trimming took 5 bases from V and 2 from J, leaving 11 bases between them. The CDR3 protein is CASSATTPTDTQYF. CDR3 nucleotide sequence: TGTGCCAGCAGCGCGACTACACCCACAGATACGCAGTATTTT.

This rearrangement joins TRBV13 to TRBJ1-2, with 8 bases identical to TRBD1. The CDR3 is made up of 18 amino acids. J gave up 0 bases and V 7 bases, and 16 bases lay outside the gene matches. Germline CDR1 and CDR2: PRHDT and FYEKMQ (reference sequence). CDR3 coding DNA: TGTGCCAGCAACTCCCAGCACCGGACAGGGCCTTCTAACTATGGCTACACCTTC. It encodes CASNSQHRTGPSNYGYTF. Based on the CDR3 plus reference TRBV13 and TRBJ1-2, the full variable domain is AAGVIQSPRHLIKEKRETATLKCYPIPRHDTVYWYQQGPGQDPQFLISFYEKMQSDKGSIPDRFSAQQFSDYHSELNMSSLELGDSALYFCASNSQHRTGPSNYGYTFGSGTRLTVV.

The V and J genes are TRBV6-5 and TRBJ1-1; TRBD1 aligns across 8 bases. Germline V gives CDR1 MNHEY, CDR2 SVGAGI. The CDR3 has 15 amino acids. After removal of 5 bases from V and 4 bases from J, the junction contained 9 bases not matched to a gene. The CDR3 spells CASSRTGPFATEAFF. Written as DNA, the CDR3 is TGTGCCAGCAGTAGGACAGGGCCCTTCGCCACTGAAGCTTTCTTT.

The genes are TRBV2 and TRBJ1-2; D remains unclear. Germline-derived CDR1 and CDR2 are SNHLY and FYNNEI. The germline V and J ends were trimmed by 8 bases and 5 bases, with 9 bases remaining between them. The CDR3 contains 11 residues. The CDR3 bases are TGTGCCAGCGGTGGGGAGTATGGCTACACCTTC. Its protein is CASGGEYGYTF.

This clone showed up just once. The chain is built from TRBV10-1 and TRBJ2-1; 7 positions match TRBD2. The V gene's germline CDR1 is WNHNN and CDR2 SYGVQD (reference sequence). The ends lost 8 bases at V and 7 bases at J; junction bases unmatched: 8. The length of the CDR3 is 13 residues. The CDR3 nucleotides read TGCGCCAGCGGAAACCTTAGCGGGAATGAGCAGTTCTTC. It codes for CASGNLSGNEQFF.

The sample holds one count of this clone. The chain is built from TRBV11-2 and TRBJ2-7; 10 bases align to TRBD2. The ends lost 1 base at V and 6 bases at J; junction bases unmatched: 9. Germline loops: CDR1 SGHAT, CDR2 FQNNGV. This CDR3 spans 16 amino acids. CDR3: CASSLGGLAVPLEQYV. CDR3 DNA: TGTGCCAGCAGCTTAGGAGGACTAGCGGTCCCCCTCGAGCAGTACGTC.

The chain joins TRBV4-3 to TRBJ1-2; the match to TRBD1 covers 7 bases. Germline V lookup: CDR1 LGHNA, CDR2 YSLEER. V gave up 3 bases and J gave up 0 bases; unmatched junction bases: 7. This CDR3 is built from 16 residues. DNA for the CDR3: TGCGCCAGCAGCCATCGGACAGGAAAAACTAACTATGGCTACACCTTC. Amino acid sequence: CASSHRTGKTNYGYTF.

This clone was detected a few times. The V call is TRBV7-9, the J call TRBJ2-3, with TRBD2 matching 16 bases. The J segment lost 2 bases and the V segment lost 3 bases, leaving 5 bases of the junction unmatched. Germline lookup yields CDR1 SEHNR and CDR2 FQNEAQ (reference sequence). The CDR3 length is 18 residues. CDR3 DNA sequence: TGTGCCAGCAGCTTCCCTGGGACTAGCGGGGGGGACACAGATACGCAGTATTTT. Its protein is CASSFPGTSGGDTDTQYF. Full variable domain (remainder filled in from reference TRBV7-9 and TRBJ2-3): DTGVSQNPRHKITKRGQNVTFRCDPISEHNRLYWYRQTLGQGPEFLTYFQNEAQLEKSRLLSDRFSAERPKGSFSTLEIQRTEQGDSAMYLCASSFPGTSGGDTDTQYFGPGTRLTVL.